These 27 T cell receptor beta chains share one sample of origin, sequenced in a study of breast tumors, draining lymph nodes, adjacent tissues. TCRdb re-called the multiplex PCR reads with MiXCR, one entry per CDR3 protein. Of fewer than 25,000 distinct CDR3 sequences listed, 68% are singletons. What was sequenced was tumor-adjacent breast tissue. These receptors were collected from a female donor with breast cancer. Some clones in this sample may be carry-over from other donors' samples.

Only one count was recorded for this clonotype. V gene TRBV5-1 combines with J gene TRBJ1-2, with TRBD1 matching 9 bases. CDR1 is SGHRS and CDR2 is YFSETQ in the germline V gene. The V gene end was trimmed by 2 bases and the J gene end by 7 bases; junction bases not matched to a gene: 6. The CDR3 has 14 residues. The CDR3 region has the DNA TGCGCCAGCAGCTTCGGGACAGGGTCTTCTGGCTACACCTTC. This sequence encodes CASSFGTGSSGYTF.

The chain employs TRBV19 and TRBJ2-7; 8 nucleotides agree with TRBD1. This CDR3 spans 14 amino acids. The junction had 5 bases not matched to a gene; V was cut back by 1 base and J by 6 bases. Germline V CDR1 and CDR2: LNHDA, SQIVND (reference sequence). CDR3 DNA: TGTGCCAGTAGTATAGTAGGACAGGGCCGCGAGCAGTACTTC. Protein sequence: CASSIVGQGREQYF.

The V and J genes are TRBV20-1 and TRBJ2-1, with TRBD2 matching over 10 bases. The V and J ends lost 7 bases and 6 bases, in that order; junction bases with no gene match: 6. This CDR3 region has 13 residues. Germline V lookup: CDR1 DFQATT, CDR2 SNEGSKA (reference sequence). The CDR3 is CSVPGLATNEQFF. CDR3 DNA: TGCAGTGTACCGGGACTAGCGACCAATGAGCAGTTCTTC.

This sequence joins TRBV24-1 and TRBJ2-3, with D maybe TRBD2 (6 bases). The CDR3 is made up of 16 amino acids. V was shortened by 7 bases and J by 2 bases, with 18 bases between the two germline ends. In germline, CDR1 is KGHDR, CDR2 SFDVKD. As DNA, the CDR3 is TGTGCCACCAGGTGGGACTTCGGAAAGAACACAGATACGCAGTATTTT. Translated: CATRWDFGKNTDTQYF.

This clonotype appeared a single time. The chain joins TRBV5-1 to TRBJ1-5, with a weak D call TRBD1 (6 bases). CDR3 length: 13 residues. Germline CDR1 reads SGHRS; CDR2 reads YFSETQ. Trimming shortened V by 5 bases and J by 6 bases, and 12 bases separated the two germline ends. Written as DNA, the CDR3 is TGCGCCAGCAGTGGGGAGGGGGGTCAGCCCCAGCATTTT. Its protein is CASSGEGGQPQHF.

The chain carries TRBV9 and TRBJ2-3; the D gene is possibly TRBD1 (6 bases). This CDR3 contains 17 residues. The V gene's germline CDR1 is SGDLS and CDR2 YYNGEE. Trimming cost V 0 bases and J 3 bases, with 17 bases left between them. This CDR3 is CASSVEGESTGTDTQYF. For the CDR3, the DNA is TGTGCCAGCAGCGTAGAGGGGGAATCCACAGGGACAGATACGCAGTATTTT.

Regarding this clonotype: The junction does not match germline at one end; this may be a read error. V usage is TRBV15 and J usage is TRBJ2-5; TRBD1 matches 8 bases. This CDR3 region has 13 residues. From germline, CDR1 is LNHNV and CDR2 YYDKDF (reference sequence). The CDR3 nucleotides read TGTGCCACCAGCAGGGGGGGACAGGCGGTTCTTACTTTT. This sequence encodes CATSRGGQAVLTF.

This chain connects TRBV2 to TRBJ1-5; no clear D gene. Trimming pared 5 bases from V and 4 bases from J, leaving 12 bases between. This CDR3 is built from 14 residues. Germline CDR1 is SNHLY and CDR2 is FYNNEI. The CDR3 protein is CASSRRAPNQPQHF. As DNA, the CDR3 is TGTGCCAGCAGTCGGAGGGCCCCTAATCAGCCCCAGCATTTT.

The genes are TRBV5-1 and TRBJ2-3; 9 positions match TRBD2. The ends lost 5 bases at V and 2 bases at J; junction bases unmatched: 3. The CDR3 is 14 amino acids. Germline CDR1 is SGHRS and CDR2 is YFSETQ. In nucleotides, the CDR3 is TGCGCCAGCAGTGCGGGAGGGACCACAGATACGCAGTATTTT. This translates into CASSAGGTTDTQYF.

This clonotype was picked up a small number of times. The CDR3 region has the DNA TGCAGTGCTAGCGGGAGGGGACCAGATACGCAGTATTTT. It specifies CSASGRGPDTQYF. V usage is TRBV20-1 and J usage is TRBJ2-3, with 8 bases that match TRBD2. This CDR3 has 13 amino acids. Germline CDR1 DFQATT, CDR2 SNEGSKA (reference sequence). With V trimmed by 3 bases and J by 4 bases, 3 bases remained unmatched.

The chain joins TRBV12-3 or TRBV12-4 to TRBJ2-1; 8 bases are a match to TRBD2. The CDR3 runs to 13 residues. With V trimmed by 8 bases and J by 6 bases, 6 bases remained unmatched. The CDR3 DNA reads as TGTGCCAGCGGGATAGCGGGAACCAATGAGCAGTTCTTC. Amino acid sequence: CASGIAGTNEQFF.

CDR3: CASSTMGRGRGETQYF. CDR3 nucleotide sequence: TGTGCCAGTAGTACCATGGGCAGGGGGCGCGGAGAGACCCAGTACTTC. The V call is TRBV19, the J call TRBJ2-5; 8 positions agree with TRBD1. V trimming: 4 bases; J trimming: 4 bases; junction bases outside the gene matches: 11. The CDR3 is 16 residues long. Germline CDR1 reads LNHDA; CDR2 reads SQIVND (reference sequence).

Relative to its sample, this clonotype is medium-sized. J is TRBJ1-2 and V is TRBV5-8; TRBD1 matches 10 bases. Per the germline V gene, CDR1 is SGHTS and CDR2 is YDEGEE. There are 16 residues in the CDR3. J was trimmed by 5 bases and V by 4 bases; bases with no gene match: 11. This CDR3 is CASSVQRTGGIYGYTF. CDR3 coding DNA: TGTGCCAGCAGCGTCCAGAGGACAGGGGGAATTTATGGCTACACCTTC.

The chain joins TRBV2 to TRBJ1-2; tentatively, D is TRBD1 (5 bases). The CDR3 extends over 14 amino acids. Germline V gene data show CDR1 as SNHLY and CDR2 as FYNNEI. V was cut by 0 bases and J by 4 bases, with 9 bases left in between. The CDR3 nucleotides are TGTGCCAGCAGTGAAGCGATCCAGGGCTATGGCTACACCTTC. Amino acid sequence: CASSEAIQGYGYTF.

The chain links TRBV29-1 to TRBJ2-3; tentatively, D is TRBD2 (6 bases). The CDR3 contains 14 residues. Between the trimmed V and J ends, which lost 6 bases and 4 bases, there was a span of 17 bases. Germline CDR1 reads SQVTM; CDR2 reads ANQGSEA. The CDR3 nucleotides read TGCAGCGTGGCTAGGAGGGCTGCCGCAGATACGCAGTATTTT. Its protein is CSVARRAAADTQYF.

The gene calls are TRBV20-1 and TRBJ2-1; 10 nucleotides match TRBD2. The V segment lost 0 bases and the J segment 4 bases; nucleotides outside the gene matches: 9. The CDR3 contains 17 residues. Germline V gene data show CDR1 as DFQATT and CDR2 as SNEGSKA (reference sequence). CDR3 DNA: TGCAGTGCTAGAGATGAGTGGGATAGCGGGAGGTACAATGAGCAGTTCTTC. Translated: CSARDEWDSGRYNEQFF.

By share, this clonotype ranks as medium-sized. The V and J genes are TRBV20-1 and TRBJ2-1; D not resolved. The CDR3 runs 16 residues. Trimming cost V 1 base and J 4 bases, with 17 bases left between them. From germline, CDR1 is DFQATT and CDR2 SNEGSKA (reference sequence). The CDR3 sequence: CSARVRSGHRYNEQFF. CDR3 bases: TGCAGTGCTAGAGTAAGGAGTGGGCATCGTTACAATGAGCAGTTCTTC.

The gene calls are TRBV7-2 and TRBJ2-1, with 12 bases fitting TRBD2. J was trimmed by 7 bases and V by 5 bases; bases with no gene match: 6. CDR1 and CDR2 from the germline V gene are SGHTA and FQGNSA. The CDR3 runs to 15 residues. The CDR3 DNA reads TGTGCCAGCAGCCCTCTAGCGGGAGGGGGAAATGAGCAGTTCTTC. It is translated as CASSPLAGGGNEQFF.

CDR3 DNA: TGCGCCAGCAGCTTGCATACTCTTACCGCTGGAAACACCATATATTTT. Amino acid sequence: CASSLHTLTAGNTIYF. This chain uses TRBV5-1 with TRBJ1-3; D is uncertain. The V end was cut by 1 base, the J end by 2 bases, with 13 bases between. The germline V gene has CDR1 SGHRS and CDR2 YFSETQ. The CDR3 covers 16 residues.

This clonotype was counted ten times or more. The chain employs TRBV11-2 and TRBJ1-4, with 10 bases aligning to TRBD1. With V trimmed by 6 bases and J by 7 bases, 8 bases remained unmatched. The CDR3 covers 15 residues. Germline loops: CDR1 SGHAT, CDR2 FQNNGV. CDR3 loop: CASRQRGQGGEKLFF. The CDR3 nucleotides are TGTGCCAGCAGGCAACGAGGACAGGGGGGTGAAAAACTGTTTTTT. Full variable domain (outside the CDR3, taken from reference TRBV11-2 and TRBJ1-4): EAGVAQSPRYKIIEKRQSVAFWCNPISGHATLYWYQQILGQGPKLLIQFQNNGVVDDSQLPKDRFSAERLKGVDSTLKIQPAKLEDSAVYLCASRQRGQGGEKLFFGSGTQLSVL.

This clonotype showed up just once. Likely a read error: the CDR3 ends without its conserved phenylalanine or tryptophan. The rearrangement links TRBV20-1 to TRBJ2-3; D is tentatively TRBD1 or TRBD2 (6 bases each). The CDR3 runs to 14 residues. Germline V CDR1 and CDR2: DFQATT, SNEGSKA (reference sequence). Trimming took 1 base from V and 5 from J, leaving 13 bases between them. CDR3 DNA: TGCAGTGCTAGAGTCAGGGGAGGAATAGATACGCAGTATTCT. Amino acid sequence: CSARVRGGIDTQYS.

The chain joins TRBV2 to TRBJ2-1; 10 bases are a match to TRBD2. The V segment lost 6 bases and the J segment 8 bases; nucleotides outside the gene matches: 19. Germline V gives CDR1 SNHLY, CDR2 FYNNEI. The CDR3 covers 18 residues. The CDR3 is CASRARLGGLAEGYEQFF. The CDR3, as DNA: TGTGCCAGCAGGGCCCGCCTTGGTGGACTAGCGGAAGGGTATGAGCAGTTCTTC.

The V call is TRBV2, the J call TRBJ1-6; 7 nucleotides line up with TRBD1. The CDR3 spans 14 residues. The V segment lost 6 bases and the J segment 7 bases; nucleotides outside the gene matches: 6. Germline CDR1 is SNHLY and CDR2 is FYNNEI. The DNA for the CDR3 is TGTGCCAGCAGCGCGGGACAGTTAAATTCACCCCTCCACTTT. This encodes CASSAGQLNSPLHF.

The chain joins TRBV28 to TRBJ2-1; D unresolved. V gave up 10 bases and J gave up 6 bases, with 13 bases separating them. The germline CDR1 and CDR2 sequences are MDHEN and SYDVKM. This CDR3 comprises 12 residues. CDR3 sequence: CAITSDFNEQFF. Here the CDR3 DNA reads TGTGCCATTACGAGCGACTTCAATGAGCAGTTCTTC.

This chain joins TRBV19 and TRBJ2-1; D possibly uses TRBD1 or TRBD2 (5 bases each). V was trimmed by 4 bases and J by 6 bases, leaving 13 bases between them. Per the germline V gene, CDR1 is LNHDA and CDR2 is SQIVND (reference sequence). The CDR3 has 14 residues. CDR3 bases: TGTGCCAGTAGTACGGGGACCACAGCCAATGAGCAGTTCTTC. Amino acids: CASSTGTTANEQFF.

The chain has TRBV5-5 and TRBJ2-7, with TRBD1 identical over 8 bases. CDR1 SGHKS and CDR2 YYEKEE come from the germline V gene (reference sequence). The CDR3 length is 16 residues. The V gene end was trimmed by 2 bases and the J gene end by 0 bases; junction bases not matched to a gene: 7. CDR3: CASSFGGTGSSYEQYF. CDR3 bases: TGTGCCAGCAGCTTTGGGGGGACAGGCAGCTCCTACGAGCAGTACTTC.

The rearrangement uses TRBV9 and TRBJ1-6; no clear D. Looked up from germline, CDR1 is SGDLS and CDR2 is YYNGEE. The CDR3 runs 14 residues. The V end lost 4 bases, the J end lost 6 bases, and 11 bases lay between the germline ends. The CDR3 nucleotides are TGTGCCAGCAGCATAAACGCGGTTAATTCACCCCTCCACTTT. It translates to CASSINAVNSPLHF.